This T cell receptor beta chain was documented in a study of CXCR3-negative and CXCR3-positive naive CD8 T cells. Study-wide points: It was found that naive subsets had comparable surface CD5, and TCR strength was inferred from TRB CDR3 properties.

Germline V CDR1 and CDR2: LNHNV, YYDKDF (reference sequence). CDR3 length: 12 amino acids. The method, 5' RACE with UMI labels, was used to prepare the TRB cDNA libraries. TCRdb reprocessed the 5' RACE reads, with one entry per CDR3 protein and no DNA. The sample table includes some 130,000 distinct CDR3 sequences. On this clonotype: Its specificity is not known.

This rearrangement joins TRBV15 to TRBJ2-5. The sequence derives from a human donor in good health. Some clones in this sample may be carry-over from other donors' samples. Sequencing was carried out using naive CXCR3- CD8+ T cells from blood. Subset defined: CD45RO-CCR7+CD27+CD95- naive CD8+ T cells lacking CXCR3 (TNR3-). CDR3 sequence: CATSSKGETQYF.